The 24 T cell receptor beta chains below were found in one sample sequenced in a study of T cell clones after liver transplantation. Assay: immunoSEQ multiplex PCR; the TCRdb copy retains only in-frame clones and omits some. The sample shows tens of thousands of clones, 93% of them seen only once. The sample here was CD8+ T cells from blood, taken roughly 25 months after liver transplant. The receptor set was obtained from a human patient who received a liver transplant. A subset of T cells may come from the graft donor.

The chain joins TRBV7-6 to TRBJ2-1, with 7 bases fitting TRBD2. The V and J ends lost 1 base and 4 bases, in that order; junction bases with no gene match: 4. In germline, CDR1 is SGHVS, CDR2 FNYEAQ. The CDR3 extends over 15 amino acids. The CDR3 nucleotides read TGTGCCAGCAGCTTAGGGCTAGCGGCTTACAATGAGCAGTTCTTC. This codes for CASSLGLAAYNEQFF.

The CDR3 is CASSLGKFLAGLKNIQYF. Here the CDR3 DNA reads TGTGCCAGCAGCTTAGGAAAGTTCCTAGCGGGACTTAAAAACATTCAGTACTTC. The V call is TRBV11-3, the J call TRBJ2-4; 9 bases match TRBD2. V dropped 1 base and J dropped 4; count of bases not matched to a gene: 11. The germline V gene has CDR1 SGHNT and CDR2 YENEEA. CDR3 length equals 18 residues.

The chain has TRBV4-1 and TRBJ2-2; 9 bases fit TRBD2. The junction had 18 bases not matched to a gene; V was cut back by 3 bases and J by 7 bases. CDR1 MGHRA and CDR2 YSYEKL come from the germline V gene. The CDR3 has 19 amino acids. In DNA form, the CDR3 reads TGCGCCAGCAGCCAGGCTTGGGGCGCGGGAGGGCCTGCCGGCGGGGAGCTGTTTTTT. Translated: CASSQAWGAGGPAGGELFF.

The chain joins TRBV9 to TRBJ2-2; the D gene is possibly TRBD2 (8 bases). Trimming cost V 3 bases and J 0 bases, with 24 bases left between them. The CDR3 runs to 20 residues. The V gene's germline CDR1 is SGDLS and CDR2 YYNGEE. In nucleotides, the CDR3 is TGTGCCAGCAGCGCCGGGACAGCCCATACACTAGCGGCGAACACCGGGGAGCTGTTTTTT. It yields the protein CASSAGTAHTLAANTGELFF.

V and J are TRBV2 and TRBJ1-2; D gene uncertain. Germline V lookup: CDR1 SNHLY, CDR2 FYNNEI. V was trimmed by 1 base and J by 4 bases, leaving 4 bases between them. The CDR3 is 12 amino acids. As DNA, the CDR3 is TGTGCCAGCAGTGAAGATTCCTATGGCTACACCTTC. This encodes CASSEDSYGYTF. The full variable domain, rest sourced from reference TRBV2 and TRBJ1-2, is EPEVTQTPSHQVTQMGQEVILRCVPISNHLYFYWYRQILGQKVEFLVSFYNNEISEKSEIFDDQFSVERPDGSNFTLKIRSTKLEDSAMYFCASSEDSYGYTFGSGTRLTVV.

V and J are TRBV2 and TRBJ2-7; 9 bases align to TRBD1. The CDR3 runs to 14 residues. Per the germline V gene, CDR1 is SNHLY and CDR2 is FYNNEI. V lost 6 bases to trimming and J lost 6 bases; unmatched junction nucleotides: 9. CDR3 protein: CASRTRDRVREQYF. For the CDR3, the DNA is TGTGCCAGCAGAACCCGGGACAGGGTGCGCGAGCAGTACTTC. The full variable domain, in which reference TRBV2 and TRBJ2-7 provide the parts outside the CDR3, is EPEVTQTPSHQVTQMGQEVILRCVPISNHLYFYWYRQILGQKVEFLVSFYNNEISEKSEIFDDQFSVERPDGSNFTLKIRSTKLEDSAMYFCASRTRDRVREQYFGPGTRLTVT.

About this clone: The same CDR3 also results from other DNA sequences found in this sample. The J gene is TRBJ2-7, the V gene TRBV10-3; D gene unclear. The V end lost 0 bases, the J end lost 4 bases, and 4 bases lay between the germline ends. The CDR3 length is 12 residues. The V gene's germline CDR1 is ENHRY and CDR2 SYGVKD. The CDR3 nucleotides read TGTGCCATCAGTGAGTCTTGGTACGAGCAGTACTTC. Translating gives CAISESWYEQYF.

In this sample, this clone turned up once. V usage is TRBV4-1 and J usage is TRBJ2-3, with 9 nucleotides matching TRBD2. The J segment lost 2 bases and the V segment lost 0 bases, leaving 3 bases of the junction unmatched. Germline V gene sequence: CDR1 MGHRA, CDR2 YSYEKL. This CDR3 region has 16 residues. The CDR3 DNA sequence: TGCGCCAGCAGCCAAGAAGCGGGAGGCTACACAGATACGCAGTATTTT. This sequence encodes CASSQEAGGYTDTQYF.

The chain couples TRBV5-8 to TRBJ1-5; 9 positions match TRBD1. Trimming removed 3 bases from V and 3 bases from J; junction bases left unmatched: 13. This CDR3 has 18 residues. The germline V gene has CDR1 SGHTS and CDR2 YDEGEE. CDR3 nucleotides: TGTGCCAGCAGCTGGTCCGGGACAGGGAGGCCCTTCAATCAGCCCCAGCATTTT. As protein: CASSWSGTGRPFNQPQHF.

For this clone: An end of the junction does not agree with germline; a read error may underlie this. This sequence joins TRBV7-7 and TRBJ2-5; D remains unclear. Germline V lookup: CDR1 SSHAT, CDR2 FNYEAQ (reference sequence). The CDR3 covers 14 residues. CDR3 sequence reads: CASSLRRERETQYF. The DNA of the CDR3 is TGTGCTAGCAGCCTTCGAAGGGAAAGAGAGACCCAGTACTTC.

The CDR3 nucleotides read TGCGCCAGCAGCTTGTCACAAGCAGGGGTCAACACTGAAGCTTTCTTT. It specifies CASSLSQAGVNTEAFF. The chain uses TRBV5-1 and TRBJ1-1; tentative D call: TRBD1 (6 bases). Trimming took 1 base from V and 2 from J, leaving 15 bases between them. The CDR3 consists of 16 residues. Germline values: CDR1 SGHRS, CDR2 YFSETQ.

The V and J genes are TRBV25-1 and TRBJ2-3; 7 nucleotides agree with TRBD2. The germline gives CDR1 MGHDK, CDR2 SYGVNS. The V and J ends lost 11 bases and 4 bases, in that order; junction bases with no gene match: 9. The CDR3 is 13 amino acids. CDR3 sequence reads: CAAIGLVPDTQYF. CDR3 DNA: TGTGCCGCTATCGGACTAGTCCCAGATACGCAGTATTTT.

The rearrangement links TRBV21-1 to TRBJ1-2. TRBV21-1 is marked as a pseudogene. The CDR3 covers 11 residues. CDR3 amino acids: CASSSGGGYTF. In nucleotides, the CDR3 is TGTGCCAGCAGCAGCGGTGGTGGCTACACCTTC.

The chain has TRBV13 and TRBJ2-1, with unresolved D. The CDR3 runs 14 residues. The V gene lost 0 bases and the J gene lost 4 bases, with 7 bases spanning the gap. Germline CDR1 is PRHDT and CDR2 is FYEKMQ (reference sequence). CDR3 protein: CASSLGTSYNEQFF. The CDR3 DNA follows: TGTGCCAGCAGCTTAGGGACTTCTTACAATGAGCAGTTCTTC.

The chain carries TRBV7-3 and TRBJ2-1; D not certain. Germline-derived CDR1 and CDR2 are SGHTA and FQGTGA. V shed 0 bases and J shed 9 bases, with 9 bases lying between them. This CDR3 region has 13 residues. This chain's CDR3 is CASSLTEGSEQFF. The DNA for the CDR3 is TGTGCCAGCAGCTTAACGGAAGGATCTGAGCAGTTCTTC.

This chain uses TRBV11-2 with TRBJ2-4, with 11 bases matching TRBD2. The V segment lost 5 bases and the J segment 1 base; nucleotides outside the gene matches: 4. The germline CDR1 and CDR2 sequences are SGHAT and FQNNGV. The CDR3 runs 16 residues. The CDR3 region has the DNA TGTGCCAGCAGCCCCCCTAGCGGGAGGGCCAAAAACATTCAGTACTTC. Residues: CASSPPSGRAKNIQYF.

The V call is TRBV5-1, the J call TRBJ2-3; 7 nucleotides agree with TRBD2. Germline loops: CDR1 SGHRS, CDR2 YFSETQ. Losses at the gene ends were 3 bases for V and 5 bases for J; bases not matched to a gene: 12. The CDR3 spans 16 residues. The CDR3, as DNA: TGCGCCAGCAGCTCCGCCGGGACTAAAGGTCGAGATACGCAGTATTTT. Translated: CASSSAGTKGRDTQYF.

The chain combines TRBV2 with TRBJ2-2; the match to TRBD1 covers 8 bases. V lost 7 bases, J lost 6 bases, and 1 base stayed unmatched. The CDR3 loop spans 12 amino acids. CDR1 and CDR2 from the germline V gene are SNHLY and FYNNEI. The CDR3 spells CASIRGPGELFF. Written as DNA, the CDR3 is TGTGCCAGCATCAGGGGGCCCGGGGAGCTGTTTTTT.

Only one count was recorded for this clone. Written as DNA, the CDR3 is TGTGCCAGCAGCGCTTTCAAAGAGGGTGAGCAGTTCTTC. Translated, it gives CASSAFKEGEQFF. The chain is built from TRBV14 and TRBJ2-1; weak D call: TRBD2 (5 bases). With 5 bases removed from V and 9 bases from J, the gap between germline ends came to 14 bases. Germline values: CDR1 SGHDN, CDR2 FVKESK. The CDR3 loop spans 13 amino acids.

The chain links TRBV4-1 to TRBJ1-4; perhaps TRBD1 as D (5 bases). Germline V gives CDR1 MGHRA, CDR2 YSYEKL. V was trimmed by 0 bases and J by 8 bases, leaving 19 bases between them. This CDR3 is 17 amino acids long. The DNA for the CDR3 is TGCGCCAGCAGCCAAGAACGGAGGCGGGGGGATGGGGAAAAACTGTTTTTT. Protein product: CASSQERRRGDGEKLFF.

V gene TRBV14 combines with J gene TRBJ2-7; TRBD1 matches at 8 bases. This CDR3 has 13 residues. Germline V gene sequence: CDR1 SGHDN, CDR2 FVKESK. After removal of 2 bases from V and 6 bases from J, the junction contained 3 bases not matched to a gene. CDR3 DNA sequence: TGTGCCAGCAGCCAATGGACAGGGACCGAGCAGTACTTC. It translates to CASSQWTGTEQYF.

This CDR3 reads CASSVGLAEPSDTQYF. The CDR3 coding sequence is TGTGCCAGCAGCGTAGGACTAGCGGAGCCGTCAGATACGCAGTATTTT. This chain connects TRBV5-6 to TRBJ2-3, with 10 bases that match TRBD2. Losses at the gene ends were 4 bases for V and 4 bases for J; bases not matched to a gene: 9. The CDR3 extends over 16 amino acids. CDR1 is SGHDT, CDR2 YYEEEE, per germline.

The chain couples TRBV5-4 to TRBJ2-7, with a weak D call TRBD2 (5 bases). V lost 4 bases and J 2 bases, leaving 13 bases between the germline ends. In germline, CDR1 is SGHNT, CDR2 YYREEE (reference sequence). This CDR3 comprises 14 residues. CDR3 sequence reads: CASSLAERPYEQYF. The CDR3 nucleotides are TGTGCCAGCAGCCTGGCGGAGCGGCCCTACGAGCAGTACTTC.

This chain joins TRBV11-3 and TRBJ2-3; TRBD2 matches 11 bases. After removal of 4 bases from V and 5 bases from J, the junction contained 8 bases not matched to a gene. Germline assignment: CDR1 SGHNT and CDR2 YENEEA. The CDR3 sequence is 16 residues long. The CDR3 is CASSSIAGGGVDTQYF. For the CDR3, the DNA is TGTGCCAGCAGCTCAATAGCGGGAGGGGGCGTAGATACGCAGTATTTT.